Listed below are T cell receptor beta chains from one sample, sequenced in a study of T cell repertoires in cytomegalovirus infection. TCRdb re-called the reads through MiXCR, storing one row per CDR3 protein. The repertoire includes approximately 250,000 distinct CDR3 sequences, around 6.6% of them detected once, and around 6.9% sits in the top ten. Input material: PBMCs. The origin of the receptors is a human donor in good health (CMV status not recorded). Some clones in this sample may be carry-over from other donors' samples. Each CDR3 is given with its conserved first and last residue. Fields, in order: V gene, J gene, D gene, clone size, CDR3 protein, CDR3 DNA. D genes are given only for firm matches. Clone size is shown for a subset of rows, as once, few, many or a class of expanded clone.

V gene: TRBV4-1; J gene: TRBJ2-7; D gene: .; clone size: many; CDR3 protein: CASSQDLGDYYEQYF; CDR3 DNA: TGCGCCAGCAGCCAAGATCTGGGGGATTACTACGAGCAGTACTTC
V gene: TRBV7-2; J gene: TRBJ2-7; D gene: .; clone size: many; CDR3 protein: CASSQTVYEQYF; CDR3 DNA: TGTGCCAGCAGCCAGACAGTTTACGAGCAGTACTTC
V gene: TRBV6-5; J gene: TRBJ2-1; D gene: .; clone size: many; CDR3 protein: CASSRPLPGHLYNEQFF; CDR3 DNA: TGTGCCAGCAGTCGACCCTTGCCCGGGCATTTGTACAATGAGCAGTTCTTC
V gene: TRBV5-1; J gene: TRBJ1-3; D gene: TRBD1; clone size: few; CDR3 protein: CASSPDRKPGNTIYF; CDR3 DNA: TGCGCCAGCAGCCCGGACAGGAAGCCTGGAAACACCATATATTTT
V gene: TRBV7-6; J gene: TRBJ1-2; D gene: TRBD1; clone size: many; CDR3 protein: CASSSPGQGADTF; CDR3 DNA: TGTGCCAGCAGCTCGCCGGGACAGGGGGCTGATACCTTC
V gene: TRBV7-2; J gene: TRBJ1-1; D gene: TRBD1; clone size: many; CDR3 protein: CASSTQGQNTEAFF; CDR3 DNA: TGTGCCAGCAGCACACAGGGGCAGAACACTGAAGCTTTCTTT
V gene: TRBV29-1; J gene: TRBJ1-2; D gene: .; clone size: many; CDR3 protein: CSVHDRLKGYTF; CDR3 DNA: TGCAGCGTGCATGACAGGTTGAAAGGCTACACCTTC
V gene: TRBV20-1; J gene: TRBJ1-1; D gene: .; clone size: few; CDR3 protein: CSAPTGLNTEAFF; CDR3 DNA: TGCAGTGCTCCGACAGGCCTGAACACTGAAGCTTTCTTT
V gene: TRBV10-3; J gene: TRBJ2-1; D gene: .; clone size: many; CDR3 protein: CAIRGQDSGVSYNEQFF; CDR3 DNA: TGTGCCATCAGGGGACAGGATAGCGGGGTTAGCTACAATGAGCAGTTCTTC
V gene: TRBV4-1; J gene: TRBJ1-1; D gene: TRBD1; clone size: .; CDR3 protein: CASSHPGQGSYTEAFF; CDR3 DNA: TGCGCCAGCAGCCATCCGGGACAGGGATCGTACACTGAAGCTTTCTTT
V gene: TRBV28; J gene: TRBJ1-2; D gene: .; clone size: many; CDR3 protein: CATLFRHDGYTF; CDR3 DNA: TGTGCCACCTTGTTTAGACATGACGGCTACACCTTC
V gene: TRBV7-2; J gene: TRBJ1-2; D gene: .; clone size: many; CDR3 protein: CASSLRQVGGYTF; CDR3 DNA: TGTGCCAGCAGCCTCAGACAGGTTGGGGGCTACACCTTC
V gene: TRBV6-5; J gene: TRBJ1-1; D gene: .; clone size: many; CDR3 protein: CASTRQGLRNTEAFF; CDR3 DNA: TGTGCCAGCACTCGGCAGGGATTAAGGAACACTGAAGCTTTCTTT
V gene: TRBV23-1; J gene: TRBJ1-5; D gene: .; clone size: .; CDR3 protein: CASSQSSSGSGQPQHF; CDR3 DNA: TGCGCCAGCAGTCAATCATCATCAGGGTCGGGGCAGCCCCAGCATTTT
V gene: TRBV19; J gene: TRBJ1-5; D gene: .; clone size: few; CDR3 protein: CASTIGHFSNQPQHF; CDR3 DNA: TGTGCCAGTACCATCGGACATTTTAGCAATCAGCCCCAGCATTTT